These 7 T cell receptor beta chains came from one sample sequenced in a study of cytomegalovirus exposure and HLA in healthy donors. Method: immunoSEQ multiplex PCR; TCRdb's copy keeps in-frame clones and lacks some. The table records roughly 56,000 clones, around 94% of them present only once. Source material: PBMCs. These receptor sequences come from a man aged 18-30 years in good health and CMV-seronegative.

The rearrangement links TRBV6-5 to TRBJ1-1; D not certain. Germline CDR1 MNHEY, CDR2 SVGAGI. The CDR3 runs to 14 residues. V lost 6 bases, J lost 3 bases, and 14 bases lay in between. CDR3 protein: CASRTSGMDTEAFF. CDR3 bases: TGTGCCAGCAGGACGTCAGGAATGGACACTGAAGCTTTCTTT.

The chain couples TRBV14 to TRBJ2-2; D unclear. The germline V gene has CDR1 SGHDN and CDR2 FVKESK. The CDR3 is 16 amino acids. V was shortened by 2 bases and J by 0 bases, with 10 bases between the two germline ends. DNA for the CDR3: TGTGCCAGCAGCCAATGGAATAGCCCGAACACCGGGGAGCTGTTTTTT. It is translated as CASSQWNSPNTGELFF.

This chain joins TRBV18 and TRBJ2-1; TRBD1 matches at 9 bases. The CDR3 consists of 15 residues. V dropped 3 bases and J dropped 8; count of bases not matched to a gene: 8. Germline values: CDR1 KGHSH, CDR2 LQKENI. The DNA for the CDR3 is TGTGCCAGCTCACCGGGAACGACAGGGGGACATGAGCAGTTCTTC. It encodes CASSPGTTGGHEQFF. The whole variable domain, filled in from reference TRBV18 and TRBJ2-1, reads NAGVMQNPRHLVRRRGQEARLRCSPMKGHSHVYWYRQLPEEGLKFMVYLQKENIIDESGMPKERFSAEFPKEGPSILRIQQVVRGDSAAYFCASSPGTTGGHEQFFGPGTRLTVL.

The chain carries TRBV6-5 and TRBJ2-7, with a tentative D call TRBD2 (6 bases). Germline-derived CDR1 and CDR2 are MNHEY and SVGAGI. There are 16 residues in the CDR3. Trimming left V 0 bases short and J 2 bases short, with 14 bases between. This CDR3 is CASSYSRGRSAYEQYF. The CDR3, as DNA: TGTGCCAGCAGTTACTCGAGAGGGAGGTCAGCCTACGAGCAGTACTTC.

The genes are TRBV14 and TRBJ2-7; D is unresolved. With 4 bases removed from V and 3 bases from J, the gap between germline ends came to 10 bases. Germline V lookup: CDR1 SGHDN, CDR2 FVKESK. The length of the CDR3 is 13 residues. CDR3: CASSRDQIYEQYF. DNA of the CDR3: TGTGCCAGCAGCCGAGACCAGATCTACGAGCAGTACTTC.

The V and J genes are TRBV7-2 and TRBJ1-5; tentative D call: TRBD1 (6 bases). CDR1 is SGHTA and CDR2 is FQGNSA in the germline V gene. V lost 4 bases and J 0 bases, leaving 10 bases between the germline ends. This CDR3 region has 15 residues. CDR3 bases: TGTGCCAGCAGCTCGACAGGCGGTAGCAATCAGCCCCAGCATTTT. This gives the protein CASSSTGGSNQPQHF.

V gene TRBV29-1 combines with J gene TRBJ2-1; D is possibly TRBD2 (9 bases). Germline V gene data show CDR1 as SQVTM and CDR2 as ANQGSEA. V was clipped by 7 bases and J by 9 bases, with 19 bases between them. The CDR3 is 13 amino acids. CDR3 DNA sequence: TGCAGCGCCGACAGGGGTAGCGGGAGTGAGCAGTTCTTC. It is translated as CSADRGSGSEQFF.